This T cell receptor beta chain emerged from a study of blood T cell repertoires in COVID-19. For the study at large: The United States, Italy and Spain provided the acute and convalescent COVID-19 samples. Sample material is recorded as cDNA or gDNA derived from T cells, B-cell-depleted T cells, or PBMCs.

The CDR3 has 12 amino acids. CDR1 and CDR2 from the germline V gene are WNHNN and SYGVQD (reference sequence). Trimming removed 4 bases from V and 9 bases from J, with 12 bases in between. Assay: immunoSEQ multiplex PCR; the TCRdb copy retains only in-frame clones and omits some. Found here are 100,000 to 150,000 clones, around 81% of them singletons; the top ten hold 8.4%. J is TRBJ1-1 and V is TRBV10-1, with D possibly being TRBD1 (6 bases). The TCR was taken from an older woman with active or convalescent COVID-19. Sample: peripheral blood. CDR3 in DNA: TGCGCCAGCAGTGGACAGGTTGGAAAAGCTTTCTTT. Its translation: CASSGQVGKAFF.